The clone carrying this T cell receptor (beta chain) was counted only a few times. What it binds is not known. The sample is drawn from a study of vaccination and CD4 T cells after COVID-19. For the study at large: Four females and six males made up the convalescents, with two Hispanic. Researchers treated cells with overlapping spike peptides taken from SARS-CoV-2, HCoV-NL63, HCoV-OC43 and HCoV-229E.

The J segment lost 6 bases and the V segment lost 6 bases, leaving 4 bases of the junction unmatched. This CDR3 is built from 11 residues. Germline CDR1 SQVTM, CDR2 ANQGSEA. Once obtained from cultured CD4+ T cells, the DNA was sequenced using the Oncomine TCR Beta short-read assay. TCRdb itself ran the PCR reads through MiXCR, one entry per CDR3 protein. The sample carries roughly 7,900 distinct CDR3 sequences, more than 35% recorded once. Study-wide results and caveats: Spike mono-reactivity was shown by 304 of 307 vaccine-specific clones in convalescent patients.

Treatment defined: approximately 9-day PBMC culture with coronavirus spike peptide pools or control peptides (ViraFEST assay). From the unexposed donor, CD4+ T cells were collected ahead of the COVID-19 pandemic (2011-2018). Peptide pool stimulation in ViraFEST expanded antigen-specific T cells, whose TCRs were then sequenced. The receptor was isolated from a human donor in good health. The V gene is TRBV29-1, the J gene TRBJ1-2, with TRBD1 matching over 7 bases. Sequencing was performed on CD4+ T cells from blood, cultured in vitro. The CDR3 reads CSVQQGNGYTF. The CDR3 DNA reads TGCAGCGTCCAACAGGGGAATGGCTACACCTTC.